This TCR beta chain was retrieved from a study of cytomegalovirus exposure and HLA in healthy donors. Study results and limitations: A later analysis showed TCR association rates differing by HLA locus, peaking at DRB1 and lowest at HLA-C.

The PCR made use of 60 Vbeta and 13 Jbeta primers. The repertoire was sequenced with immunoSEQ multiplex PCR; TCRdb's copy has only in-frame clones and lacks some. The table lists around 83,000 clones, around four fifths of them singletons. Germline V gives CDR1 MDHEN, CDR2 SYDVKM. This CDR3 is 14 amino acids long. V gave up 3 bases and J gave up 6 bases; unmatched junction bases: 6. To note about this clone: What it binds is not known.

The specimen was PBMCs. The V call is TRBV28, the J call TRBJ2-7, with TRBD2 matching over 9 bases. This clonotype was sampled from a male donor in good health and CMV-seropositive. DNA for the CDR3: TGTGCCAGCAGTTTTCTAGCGGGGCCCAGCGAGCAGTACTTC. Its protein is CASSFLAGPSEQYF.